This T cell receptor (beta chain) was identified during a study of OX40 agonist ivuxolimab in advanced cancers. The overall study: Patients assigned to dose escalation were diagnosed with hepatocellular carcinoma, melanoma, renal cell or head and neck cancer.

Germline-derived CDR1 and CDR2 are SGDLS and YYNGEE. Trimming took off 3 bases at V and 3 bases at J, with 9 bases between the two ends. The CDR3 spans 13 residues. Study findings and constraints: Expanded clones tended on average to be more numerous among CD8+ T cells than CD4+. Clones of CD4+ and CD8+ blood T cells grew by week 6 at doses of 0.1 to 3.0 mg/kg.

Sequencing was performed with immunoSEQ multiplex PCR; in TCRdb, only in-frame clones are kept and a portion is missing. The table has 20,000 to 25,000 clones, 70% to 90% seen once. A note on this clone: The target antigen is unknown.

The rearrangement joins TRBV9 to TRBJ1-1; D is undetermined. This clonotype was sampled from an adult with an advanced solid tumor such as melanoma, head and neck, liver or kidney cancer. The specimen comprised CD4+ or CD8+ T cells sorted from blood, sampled in a trial of the OX40 agonist ivuxolimab. Here the CDR3 DNA reads TGTGCCAGCAGCGATCAGATATACACTGAAGCTTTCTTT. Translating it yields CASSDQIYTEAFF.